This T cell receptor (beta chain) appears in the sequencing data of a study of T cells expressing NK-cell markers. Across the whole study: Beta-chain profiling covered CD3+CD56+NKG2C+, CD3+CD56+NKG2C- and CD3+CD56-NKG2C+ sorted subsets. HCMV serostatus: most of the eight sequenced donors positive, one negative.

The CDR3 covers 15 residues. Germline assignment: CDR1 LGHDT and CDR2 YNNKEL (reference sequence). After re-calling the 5' RACE reads, TCRdb lists one entry per CDR3 protein, DNA absent. The table gives 450,000 to 600,000 distinct CDR3 sequences; the top ten clones make up 3% to 4.5% of it. This chain joins TRBV3-1 and TRBJ2-3; lacking DNA, the TRBD1 call made by TCRdb goes unchecked. Sequencing used blood T cells: a sorted CD56 or NKG2C T cell subset, CD4+ or CD8+ T cells, or bulk PBMC T cells (not recorded which). This receptor was identified in a man between 18 and 35 years old in good health. CDR3 in amino acids: CASSQDRQGLDTQYF.